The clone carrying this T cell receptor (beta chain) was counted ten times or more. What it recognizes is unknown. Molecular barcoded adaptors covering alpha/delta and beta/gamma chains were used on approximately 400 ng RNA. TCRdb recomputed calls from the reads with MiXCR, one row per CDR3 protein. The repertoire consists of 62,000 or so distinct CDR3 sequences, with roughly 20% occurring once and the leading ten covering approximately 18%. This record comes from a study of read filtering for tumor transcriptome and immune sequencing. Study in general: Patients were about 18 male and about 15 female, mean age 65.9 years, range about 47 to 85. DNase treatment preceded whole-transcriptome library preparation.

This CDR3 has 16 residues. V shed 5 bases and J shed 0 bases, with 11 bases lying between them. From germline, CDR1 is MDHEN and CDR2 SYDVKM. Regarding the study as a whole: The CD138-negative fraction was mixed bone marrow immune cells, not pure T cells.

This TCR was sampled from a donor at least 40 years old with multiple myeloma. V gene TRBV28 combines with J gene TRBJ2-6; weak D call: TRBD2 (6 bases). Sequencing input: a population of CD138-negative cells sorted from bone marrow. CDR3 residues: CASSLVGGSGANVLTF. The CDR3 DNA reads TGTGCCAGCAGTCTCGTGGGGGGCTCTGGGGCCAACGTCCTGACTTTC.